This TCR beta chain was sequenced in a study of T cell responses to AZD1222 COVID-19 vaccine. This CDR3 has 13 amino acids. The V end lost 4 bases, the J end lost 9 bases, and 13 bases lay between the germline ends. CDR1 is MGHRA, CDR2 YSYEKL, per germline. General study points: Repertoires were obtained solely post-peak T cell response. Donors skewed white British and female; clonal diversity was possibly underestimated. Nearly half of unique spike-specific TCRs reportedly avoided B.1.351 and B.1.1.7 mutated regions.

With regard to this clone: The antigen is not known.

TCRdb's copy holds only in-frame clones and misses some; the assay was immunoSEQ multiplex PCR. The data show some 64,000 clones, around nine tenths seen once. Sequencing used peripheral blood, obtained 28 days after the second dose of the MenACWY control vaccine. This TCR was sampled from an adult who received the MenACWY meningococcal vaccine as a control. The V and J genes are TRBV4-1 and TRBJ2-4; no reliable D call. CDR3 sequence reads: CASSRWQPGIQYF. As DNA, the CDR3 is TGCGCCAGCAGCCGGTGGCAGCCTGGCATTCAGTACTTC.